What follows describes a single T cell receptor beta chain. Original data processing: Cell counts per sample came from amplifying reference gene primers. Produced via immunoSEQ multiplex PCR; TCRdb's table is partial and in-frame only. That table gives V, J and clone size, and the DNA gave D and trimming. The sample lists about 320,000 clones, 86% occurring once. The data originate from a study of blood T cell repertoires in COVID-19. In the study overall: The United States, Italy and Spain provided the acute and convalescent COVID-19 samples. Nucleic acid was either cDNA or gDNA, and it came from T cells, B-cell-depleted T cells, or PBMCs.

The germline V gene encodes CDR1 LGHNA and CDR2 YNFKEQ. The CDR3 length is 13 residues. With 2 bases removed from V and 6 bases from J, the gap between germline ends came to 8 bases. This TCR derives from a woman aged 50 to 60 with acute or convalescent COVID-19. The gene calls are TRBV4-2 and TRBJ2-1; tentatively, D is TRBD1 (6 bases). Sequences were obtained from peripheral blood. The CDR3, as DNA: TGTGCCAGCAGCCAACCGACAGGCAATGAGCAGTTCTTC. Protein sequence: CASSQPTGNEQFF.